These T cell receptor beta chains were read from a single sample in a study of STAT5B mutations in CD4+ large granular lymphocyte leukemia. This table comes from immunoSEQ multiplex PCR, and its TCRdb copy is limited to in-frame clones, with some not included. The sample gives some 45,000 clones, approximately 86% of which show up once; about 2.8% is in the top ten. The sample was CD4+ T cells from blood buffy coats. Receptors originate from a human donor in good health. Each CDR3 is given with its conserved first and last residue. A D gene is named only where the DNA matches it firmly. Some rows have no size entry. The others give once, few or many, or a class for an expanded clone.

TRBV7-2	TRBJ1-5	once	NA	TGTGCCAGCAGCTCAAGAACGGGACGGAATCAGCCCCAGCATTTT	CASSSRTGRNQPQHF
TRBV27	TRBJ2-4	NA	TRBD1	TGTGCCAGCAGTTCCAGACAGGGGGCTTTATACAAAAACATTCAGTACTTC	CASSSRQGALYKNIQYF
TRBV5-6	TRBJ2-5	NA	NA	TGTGCCAGCAGCTGGCGTCCGTACCAAGAGACCCAGTACTTC	CASSWRPYQETQYF
TRBV28	TRBJ1-2	NA	TRBD1	TGTGCCAGCAGTTTCAACAGGGGATATGGCTACACCTTC	CASSFNRGYGYTF
TRBV5-1	TRBJ1-4	NA	TRBD1	TGCGCCAGCAGCAGACAGACAGGGAATAATGAAAAACTGTTTTTT	CASSRQTGNNEKLFF
TRBV2	TRBJ1-2	NA	TRBD1	TGTGCCAGCGGGGACAGGGCAGGCTACACCTTC	CASGDRAGYTF
TRBV6-1	TRBJ2-5	NA	TRBD1	TGTGCCAGCAGTGACCGACAGGGGAGACAAGAGACCCAGTACTTC	CASSDRQGRQETQYF
TRBV9	TRBJ2-3	NA	TRBD2	TGTGCCAGCAGCGTAGATGCGGGAGGCCGGGGAGATACGCAGTATTTT	CASSVDAGGRGDTQYF
TRBV18	TRBJ1-5	NA	NA	TGTGCCAGCTCACAGGCGTCTAATCAGCCCCAGCATTTT	CASSQASNQPQHF
TRBV2	TRBJ1-3	NA	NA	TGTGCCAGCAGTCAACCAGGGAGACGAGGAGGAAACACCATATATTTT	CASSQPGRRGGNTIYF
TRBV7-6	TRBJ2-3	NA	TRBD2	TGTGCCAGCAGCTACAGGACTAGCGGGAAACCTGACGCAGATACGCAGTATTTT	CASSYRTSGKPDADTQYF
TRBV7-2	TRBJ1-1	once	NA	TGTGCCAGCATCCCCCGGGGGGGGGCCGTTATGAACACTGAAGCTTTCTTT	CASIPRGGAVMNTEAFF
TRBV25-1	TRBJ1-2	once	NA	TGTGCCAGCAGTGGACCGTTCTATGGCTACACCTTC	CASSGPFYGYTF
TRBV6-5	TRBJ1-2	NA	NA	TGTGCCAGCAGGCCCGGGCCTCAAGTCGGCTACACCTTC	CASRPGPQVGYTF
TRBV7-7	TRBJ2-1	NA	TRBD2	TGTGCCAGCAGCCGGACTAGCGGGACTGAGCAGTTCTTC	CASSRTSGTEQFF
TRBV9	TRBJ2-3	few	TRBD2	TGTGCCAGCAGCGTAGGGCAACTAGCGGGATCCACAGATACGCAGTATTTT	CASSVGQLAGSTDTQYF
TRBV13	TRBJ2-7	NA	TRBD2	TGTGCCAGCAGCACCAATAGCGGGAGGTTTTACGAGCAGTACTTC	CASSTNSGRFYEQYF
TRBV4-3	TRBJ2-4	once	TRBD2	TGCGCCAGCAGCTCATGGACTAGCGGGTCCAAAAACATTCAGTACTTC	CASSSWTSGSKNIQYF
TRBV27	TRBJ2-3	NA	TRBD2	TGTGCCAGCAGTATGGGACTAGCGGGAGATACGCAGTATTTT	CASSMGLAGDTQYF
TRBV6-5	TRBJ1-2	NA	NA	TGTGCCAGCAGCCTCAATCCCGGGACCCTCTATGGCTACACCTTC	CASSLNPGTLYGYTF
TRBV30	TRBJ1-5	NA	NA	TGTGCCTGGAGTTATCCCCCAAGAAATCAGCCCCAGCATTTT	CAWSYPPRNQPQHF
TRBV7-8	TRBJ2-2	NA	NA	TGTGCCAGCAGCTTCTCGAGCACCGGGGAGCTGTTTTTT	CASSFSSTGELFF
TRBV6-5	TRBJ1-2	NA	TRBD1	TGTGCCAGCAGTCCTAGACAGGGCAACTGGGGCTACACCTTC	CASSPRQGNWGYTF
TRBV7-2	TRBJ2-5	NA	NA	TGTGCCAGCAGCTTAGCCCCGAGGGAGACCCAGTACTTC	CASSLAPRETQYF
TRBV5-1	TRBJ2-1	once	NA	TGCGCCAGCGGAGGAGCGGGCAGCTCCTACAATGAGCAGTTCTTC	CASGGAGSSYNEQFF
TRBV10-3	TRBJ2-7	NA	TRBD1	TGTGCCATCAGTGATACAGGGGGCGCCGAGCAGTACTTC	CAISDTGGAEQYF
TRBV4-3	TRBJ2-7	NA	NA	TGCGCCAGCAGCCTTCTGGGCGGACCCTACGAGCAGTACTTC	CASSLLGGPYEQYF
TRBV10-3	TRBJ2-7	NA	TRBD2	TGTGCCATCAGTGAGTCCAGGAGACTAGCGGACGGACGCTACTACGAGCAGTACTTC	CAISESRRLADGRYYEQYF
TRBV29-1	TRBJ2-1	NA	NA	TGCAGCGTTGCGCGCAATGAGCAGTTCTTC	CSVARNEQFF
TRBV5-4	TRBJ1-3	NA	NA	TGTGCCAGCAGCTTGGGATTCACCTCTGGAAACACCATATATTTT	CASSLGFTSGNTIYF
TRBV29-1	TRBJ2-3	NA	NA	TGCAGCGCAACCGGACTGAGTCCGCATACGCAGTATTTT	CSATGLSPHTQYF
TRBV2	TRBJ2-1	NA	NA	TGTGCCAGCAGTGAAGGCGGGGCCTACAATGAGCAGTTCTTC	CASSEGGAYNEQFF
TRBV30	TRBJ1-3	few	NA	TGTGCCTGGAGTTACGGGGCTGGAAACACCATATATTTT	CAWSYGAGNTIYF
TRBV30	TRBJ1-2	NA	NA	TGTGCCTGGAGTTGGGAAAGGGACTATGGCTACACCTTC	CAWSWERDYGYTF
TRBV7-8	TRBJ1-1	NA	NA	TGTGCCAGCAGCTTAGTGCGTGGCACTGAAGCTTTCTTT	CASSLVRGTEAFF
TRBV21-1	TRBJ1-1	NA	NA	TGTGCCAGCAGCAAATTGGTGACCTGCCTCTCAACTGAAGCTTTCTTT	CASSKLVTCLSTEAFF
TRBV9	TRBJ2-1	NA	TRBD1	TGTGCCAGCAGCCCCCGGACAGGGGGCGAGGCTGAGCAGTTCTTC	CASSPRTGGEAEQFF